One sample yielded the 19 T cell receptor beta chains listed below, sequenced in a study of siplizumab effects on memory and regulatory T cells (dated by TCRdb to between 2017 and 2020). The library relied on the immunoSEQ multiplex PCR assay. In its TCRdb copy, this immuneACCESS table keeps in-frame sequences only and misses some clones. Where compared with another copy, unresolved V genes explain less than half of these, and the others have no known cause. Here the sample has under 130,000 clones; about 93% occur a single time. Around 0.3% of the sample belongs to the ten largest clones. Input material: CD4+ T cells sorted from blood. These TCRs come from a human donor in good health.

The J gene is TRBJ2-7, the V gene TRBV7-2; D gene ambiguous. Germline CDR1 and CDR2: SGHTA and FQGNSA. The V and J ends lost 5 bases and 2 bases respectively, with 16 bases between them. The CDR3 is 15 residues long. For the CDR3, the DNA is TGTGCCAGCAGCCCTCAGAGAACACATACCTACGAGCAGTACTTC. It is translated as CASSPQRTHTYEQYF.

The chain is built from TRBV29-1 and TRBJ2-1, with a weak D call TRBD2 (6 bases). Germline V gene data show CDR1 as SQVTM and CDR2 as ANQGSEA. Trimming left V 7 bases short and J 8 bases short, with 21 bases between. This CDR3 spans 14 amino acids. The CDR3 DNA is TGCAGCGACCTGCGGGACGCGATTCACCATGAGCAGTTCTTC. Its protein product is CSDLRDAIHHEQFF.

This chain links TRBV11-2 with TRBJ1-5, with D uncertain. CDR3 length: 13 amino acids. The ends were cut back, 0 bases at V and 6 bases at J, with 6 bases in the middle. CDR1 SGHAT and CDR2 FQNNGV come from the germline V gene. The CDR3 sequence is CASSLEVGQPQHF. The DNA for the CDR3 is TGTGCCAGCAGCTTAGAGGTGGGTCAGCCCCAGCATTTT.

The CDR3 DNA follows: TGTGCCAGCAGTCCCCGACAGAGCTCCTACGAGCAGTACTTC. Protein: CASSPRQSSYEQYF. V and J are TRBV6-5 and TRBJ2-7; possibly TRBD1 for D (5 bases). Trimming left V 5 bases short and J 0 bases short, with 11 bases between. The germline V gene encodes CDR1 MNHEY and CDR2 SVGAGI. There are 14 residues in the CDR3.

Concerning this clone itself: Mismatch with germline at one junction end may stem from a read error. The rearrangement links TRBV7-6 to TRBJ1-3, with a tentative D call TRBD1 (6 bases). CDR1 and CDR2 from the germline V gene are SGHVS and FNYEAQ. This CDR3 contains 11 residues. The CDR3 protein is CASSPRGAKTF. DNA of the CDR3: TGTGCCAGCAGCCCCCGGGGGGCGAAGACCTTT.

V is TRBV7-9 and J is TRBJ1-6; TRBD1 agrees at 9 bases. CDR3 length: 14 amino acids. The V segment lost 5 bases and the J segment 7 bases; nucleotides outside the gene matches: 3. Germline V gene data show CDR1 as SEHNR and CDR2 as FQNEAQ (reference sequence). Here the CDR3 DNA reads TGTGCCAGCAGCCGACAGGGGGAAAATTCACCCCTCCACTTT. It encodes CASSRQGENSPLHF.

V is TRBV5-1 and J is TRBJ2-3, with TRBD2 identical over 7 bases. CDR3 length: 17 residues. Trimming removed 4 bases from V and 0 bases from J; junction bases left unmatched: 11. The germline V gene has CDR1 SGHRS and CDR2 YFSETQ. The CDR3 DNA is TGCGCCAGCAGCACGGGGATGGCAGCGGGGAGCACAGATACGCAGTATTTT. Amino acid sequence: CASSTGMAAGSTDTQYF.

DNA of the CDR3: TGTGCCAGCAGTAACAGCGGGGTCCAGGGAGATACGCAGTATTTT. The encoded protein is CASSNSGVQGDTQYF. The V and J genes are TRBV27 and TRBJ2-3; TRBD2 agrees at 7 bases. The germline gives CDR1 MNHEY, CDR2 SMNVEV (reference sequence). J gave up 5 bases and V 5 bases, and 10 bases lay outside the gene matches. This CDR3 comprises 15 residues.

CDR3 sequence (DNA): TGCGCCAGCAGCCACACTAGCGGGGGGGCCGCCGGGGAGCTGTTTTTT. Protein sequence: CASSHTSGGAAGELFF. The chain uses TRBV4-1 and TRBJ2-2, with 13 positions matching TRBD2. This CDR3 contains 16 residues. Germline CDR1 is MGHRA and CDR2 is YSYEKL. V was clipped by 3 bases and J by 6 bases; unmatched bases: 4.

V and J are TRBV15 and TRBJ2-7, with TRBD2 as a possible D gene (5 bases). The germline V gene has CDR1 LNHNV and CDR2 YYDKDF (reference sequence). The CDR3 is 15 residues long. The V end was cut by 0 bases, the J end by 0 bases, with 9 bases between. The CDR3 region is CATSREAGNSYEQYF. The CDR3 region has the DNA TGTGCCACCAGCAGAGAGGCCGGGAACTCCTACGAGCAGTACTTC. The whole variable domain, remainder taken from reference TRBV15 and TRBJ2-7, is DAMVIQNPRYQVTQFGKPVTLSCSQTLNHNVMYWYQQKSSQAPKLLFHYYDKDFNNEADTPDNFQSRRPNTSFCFLDIRSPGLGDTAMYLCATSREAGNSYEQYFGPGTRLTVT.

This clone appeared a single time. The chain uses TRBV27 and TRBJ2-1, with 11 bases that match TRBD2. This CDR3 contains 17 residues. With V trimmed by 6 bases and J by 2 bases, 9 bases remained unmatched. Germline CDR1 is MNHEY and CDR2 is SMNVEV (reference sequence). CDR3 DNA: TGTGCCAGCAGGACCAGACTAGCGGGATATCCCTACAATGAGCAGTTCTTC. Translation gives CASRTRLAGYPYNEQFF.

Here the CDR3 reads CASSLTITSTDTQYF. The CDR3 nucleotides read TGTGCCAGCAGCTTGACTATTACAAGCACAGATACGCAGTATTTT. The genes are TRBV7-3 and TRBJ2-3, with D perhaps TRBD2 (5 bases). This CDR3 is built from 15 residues. From germline, CDR1 is SGHTA and CDR2 FQGTGA. Trimming pared 3 bases from V and 0 bases from J, leaving 10 bases between.

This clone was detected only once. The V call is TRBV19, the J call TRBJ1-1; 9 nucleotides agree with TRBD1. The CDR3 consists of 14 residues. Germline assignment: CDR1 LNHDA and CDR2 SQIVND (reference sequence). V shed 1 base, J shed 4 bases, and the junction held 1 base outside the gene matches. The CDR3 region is CASSIGDRATEAFF. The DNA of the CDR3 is TGTGCCAGTAGTATAGGGGACAGGGCCACTGAAGCTTTCTTT.

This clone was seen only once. CDR3: CASTPTSHSYEQYF. The CDR3 bases are TGCGCCAGCACCCCGACGTCCCACTCCTACGAGCAGTACTTC. V and J are TRBV5-1 and TRBJ2-7; D unresolved. The CDR3 has 14 residues. The V gene's germline CDR1 is SGHRS and CDR2 YFSETQ. The V gene lost 6 bases and the J gene lost 0 bases, with 13 bases spanning the gap.

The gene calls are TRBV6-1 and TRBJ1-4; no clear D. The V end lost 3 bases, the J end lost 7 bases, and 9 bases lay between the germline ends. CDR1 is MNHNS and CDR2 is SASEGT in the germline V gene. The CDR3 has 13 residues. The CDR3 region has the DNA TGTGCCAGCAGTGACAGGCCTGGTGAAAAACTGTTTTTT. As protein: CASSDRPGEKLFF.

CDR3 residues: CASGKDGSSYEQYF. The CDR3 coding sequence is TGTGCTAGTGGCAAGGACGGAAGCTCCTACGAGCAGTACTTC. V usage is TRBV12-5 and J usage is TRBJ2-5; D not resolved. The last part of the DNA fits TRBJ2-7 better; the J call may be wrong. This CDR3 region has 14 residues. Germline V gene lookup returns CDR1 LGHNT and CDR2 FRNRAP.

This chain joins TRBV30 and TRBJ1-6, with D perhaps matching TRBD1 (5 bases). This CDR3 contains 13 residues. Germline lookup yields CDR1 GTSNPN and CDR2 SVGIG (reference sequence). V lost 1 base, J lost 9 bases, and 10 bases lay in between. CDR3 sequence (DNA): TGTGCCTGGAGTGAACAGGTTTCTTCACCCCTCCACTTT. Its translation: CAWSEQVSSPLHF.

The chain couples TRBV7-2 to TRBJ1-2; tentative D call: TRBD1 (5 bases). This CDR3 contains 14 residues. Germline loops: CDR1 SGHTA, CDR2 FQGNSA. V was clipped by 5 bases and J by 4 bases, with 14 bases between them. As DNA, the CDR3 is TGTGCCAGCAGCCCCGGGTCGACAGCCTATGGCTACACCTTC. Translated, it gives CASSPGSTAYGYTF. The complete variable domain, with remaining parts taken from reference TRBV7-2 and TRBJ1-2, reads GAGVSQSPSNKVTEKGKDVELRCDPISGHTALYWYRQSLGQGLEFLIYFQGNSAPDKSGLPSDRFSAERTGGSVSTLTIQRTQQEDSAVYLCASSPGSTAYGYTFGSGTRLTVV.

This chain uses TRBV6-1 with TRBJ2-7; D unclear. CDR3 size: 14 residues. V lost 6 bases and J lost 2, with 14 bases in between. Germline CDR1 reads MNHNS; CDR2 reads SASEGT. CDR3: CASRDQTPTYEQYF. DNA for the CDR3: TGTGCCAGCAGGGACCAAACACCCACCTACGAGCAGTACTTC.